Reported below is one T cell receptor (beta chain). What it recognizes is unknown. Among the donors, all were healthy bone marrow donors. Trimming took off 2 bases at V and 6 bases at J, with 20 bases between the two ends. CDR3 length: 16 residues. Germline V gives CDR1 LNHDA, CDR2 SQIVND (reference sequence). This entry comes from a study of cytomegalovirus exposure and HLA in healthy donors. The study, taken as a whole, reports: The availability of immune exposure information extended only to CMV serostatus.

The study ran its PCR with 60 Vbeta and 13 Jbeta primers. This table comes from immunoSEQ multiplex PCR, and its TCRdb copy is limited to in-frame clones, with some not included. The table lists roughly 100,000 clones, roughly three quarters of them singletons, with approximately 4% in the top ten. The sample was PBMCs. The TCR was taken from a man aged 45-60 years in good health and CMV-seropositive. The rearrangement uses TRBV19 and TRBJ2-7; D may be TRBD1 (5 bases). The CDR3 DNA reads as TGTGCCAGTAGTATAATAGGGGCCACAGCCGTGGGCGAGCAGTACTTC. Translating gives CASSIIGATAVGEQYF.